The present T cell receptor beta chain was sequenced within a study of cytomegalovirus exposure and HLA in healthy donors. Turning to the study itself: Out of about 410 genotyped donors, roughly 78% belonged to the Caucasian-associated ancestry cluster.

The V gene lost 4 bases and the J gene lost 0 bases, with 5 bases spanning the gap. Looked up from germline, CDR1 is MRHNA and CDR2 is SNTAGT. This CDR3 comprises 13 residues. This clone has a handful of counts. With 60 Vbeta and 13 Jbeta primers, the PCR was carried out. Method: immunoSEQ multiplex PCR; TCRdb's copy keeps in-frame clones and lacks some. The table includes over 150,000 clones, approximately 84% detected once. Input material: PBMCs. The J gene is TRBJ2-3, the V gene TRBV6-4; TRBD2 is a possible D gene (5 bases). This sequence originates from a girl aged 10-17 years in good health and CMV-seropositive. This CDR3 is CASSASSTDTQYF. The CDR3 DNA is TGTGCCAGCAGTGCTAGCAGCACAGATACGCAGTATTTT.